This TCR beta chain was recovered during a study of beta chain features in type 1 diabetes. Study as a whole: Researchers looked at some 99 million sorted cells across all samples. Study-level findings and limits: TCRB CDR3s were moderately but significantly shorter in Type 1 diabetes patients in all four CD4+ subsets.

The investigators reverse transcribed all of the isolated RNA, so they sequenced expressed TCRB transcripts. Profiled with immunoSEQ multiplex PCR; TCRdb holds only in-frame clones, not every one. The data hold about 710,000 clones, with roughly 13% observed a single time. Remarks on this clone: Its antigen is still unknown.

Germline V lookup: CDR1 GTSNPN, CDR2 SVGIG (reference sequence). The CDR3 is 16 amino acids. Between the trimmed V and J ends, which lost 2 bases and 1 base, there was a span of 12 bases. Each of the sorted populations had a purity greater than 98%. The receptor's source is a man aged 18 to 29 with type 1 diabetes. This rearrangement joins TRBV30 to TRBJ2-6, with D possibly matching TRBD2 (5 bases). Sequenced input: naive CD4+ T cells from blood. CDR3 loop: CAWSRTSLSGANVLTF. In DNA, the CDR3 is TGTGCCTGGAGTAGGACTTCACTATCTGGGGCCAACGTCCTGACTTTC.